This TCR beta chain emerged from a study of blood T cell repertoires in COVID-19. Across the whole study: The samples span acute and convalescent COVID-19 from the United States, Italy and Spain.

Assay used: immunoSEQ multiplex PCR; TCRdb lists only in-frame clones, some missing. The sample has 300,000 to 350,000 clones; around 87% are singletons. Worth noting for this clone: This same CDR3 is encoded by further DNA sequences in the sample.

The sample taken for sequencing was PBMCs or T cells enriched from blood (not recorded which). This TCR was recovered from a woman aged 18-35 years with acute COVID-19.

The CDR3 DNA is TGTGCCAGCAGCTTAGACAGGGGGCCCTACAATGAGCAGTTCTTC. Amino acids: CASSLDRGPYNEQFF. This sequence joins TRBV11-2 and TRBJ2-1; TRBD1 agrees at 8 bases. The V gene end was trimmed by 0 bases and the J gene end by 2 bases; junction bases not matched to a gene: 0. Germline V gene data show CDR1 as SGHAT and CDR2 as FQNNGV. The CDR3 totals 15 residues.